This TCR beta chain was identified during a study of T cells after posttransplantation cyclophosphamide. Study-level findings and limits: Recipient CMV seropositivity and CMV reactivation strongly tracked TRB clonality.

On this clone itself: Its matching antigen is unknown.

Method: immunoSEQ multiplex PCR; TCRdb's copy keeps in-frame clones and lacks some. There are some 53,000 clones in the sample; roughly 86% occur only once, and around 2.8% lies in the top ten. Germline V gene sequence: CDR1 SGHVS, CDR2 FNYEAQ. V was clipped by 5 bases and J by 5 bases; unmatched bases: 17. The CDR3 has 20 amino acids. The rearrangement uses TRBV7-6 and TRBJ2-5; 16 nucleotides align to TRBD2. The receptor's source is a man aged 30 to 45 with a blood cancer, CMV-positive, and with a related stem cell donor. Material for sequencing was PBMCs. The CDR3 region has the DNA TGTGCCAGCAGCCAGCTATATTCCGGGACTAGCGGGAGGGACGGTGAGACCCAGTACTTC. This sequence encodes CASSQLYSGTSGRDGETQYF.